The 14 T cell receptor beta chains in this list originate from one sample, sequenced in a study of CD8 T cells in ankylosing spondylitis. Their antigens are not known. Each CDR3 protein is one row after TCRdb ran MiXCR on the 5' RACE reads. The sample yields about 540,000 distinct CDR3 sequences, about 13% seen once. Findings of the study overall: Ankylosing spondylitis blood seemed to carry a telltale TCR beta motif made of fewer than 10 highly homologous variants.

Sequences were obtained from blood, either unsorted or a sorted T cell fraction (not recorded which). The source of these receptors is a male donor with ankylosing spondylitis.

The CDR3 spells CASDRVNTGELFF. CDR3 nucleotide sequence: TGTGCCAGCGACAGGGTGAACACCGGGGAGCTGTTTTTT. This chain links TRBV2 with TRBJ2-2; 7 bases agree with TRBD1. CDR1 SNHLY and CDR2 FYNNEI come from the germline V gene. The CDR3 is 13 residues long. Trimming cost V 8 bases and J 1 base; bases outside gene matches: 1.

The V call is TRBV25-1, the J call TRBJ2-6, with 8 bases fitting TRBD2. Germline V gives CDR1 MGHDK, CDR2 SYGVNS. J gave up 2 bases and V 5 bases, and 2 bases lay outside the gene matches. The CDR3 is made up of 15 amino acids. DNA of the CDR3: TGTGCCAGCAGTCAAGCGGGGGCTGGGGCCAACGTCCTGACTTTC. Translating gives CASSQAGAGANVLTF.

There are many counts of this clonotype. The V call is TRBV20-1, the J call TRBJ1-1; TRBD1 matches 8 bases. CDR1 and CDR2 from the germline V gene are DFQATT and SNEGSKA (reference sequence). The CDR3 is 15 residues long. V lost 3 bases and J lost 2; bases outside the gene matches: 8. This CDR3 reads CSARQITGGNTEAFF. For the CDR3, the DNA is TGCAGTGCTAGGCAAATTACAGGGGGTAACACTGAAGCTTTCTTT.

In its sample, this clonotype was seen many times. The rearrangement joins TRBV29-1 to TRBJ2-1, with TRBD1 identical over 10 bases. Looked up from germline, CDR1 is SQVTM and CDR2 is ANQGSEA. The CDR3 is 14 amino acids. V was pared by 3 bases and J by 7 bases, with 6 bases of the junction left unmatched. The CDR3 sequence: CSVDDRGLGNEQFF. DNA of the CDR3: TGCAGCGTTGACGACAGGGGGCTGGGAAATGAGCAGTTCTTC.

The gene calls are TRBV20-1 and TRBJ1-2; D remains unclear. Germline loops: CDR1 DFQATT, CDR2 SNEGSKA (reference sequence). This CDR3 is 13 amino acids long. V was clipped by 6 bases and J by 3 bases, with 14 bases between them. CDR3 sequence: CSAPLDGDYGYTF. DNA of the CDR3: TGCAGTGCCCCCTTGGATGGGGACTATGGCTACACCTTC.

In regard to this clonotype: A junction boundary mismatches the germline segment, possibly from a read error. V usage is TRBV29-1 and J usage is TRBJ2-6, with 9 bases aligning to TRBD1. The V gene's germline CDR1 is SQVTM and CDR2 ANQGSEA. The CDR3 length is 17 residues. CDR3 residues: CTVESWDRVIRANVLTF. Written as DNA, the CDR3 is TGCACCGTTGAAAGTTGGGACAGGGTTATTAGGGCCAACGTCCTGACTTTC.

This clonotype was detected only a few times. The CDR3, as DNA: TGTGCCAGCAGCCTAAGCGGGAGGGCAATAATGGATACGCAGTATTTT. Protein: CASSLSGRAIMDTQYF. This sequence joins TRBV7-9 and TRBJ2-3; 10 bases fit TRBD2. The CDR3 runs 16 residues. Losses at the gene ends were 5 bases for V and 6 bases for J; bases not matched to a gene: 11. Germline-derived CDR1 and CDR2 are SEHNR and FQNEAQ (reference sequence). The variable domain in full, completed from reference TRBV7-9 and TRBJ2-3, reads DTGVSQNPRHKITKRGQNVTFRCDPISEHNRLYWYRQTLGQGPEFLTYFQNEAQLEKSRLLSDRFSAERPKGSFSTLEIQRTEQGDSAMYLCASSLSGRAIMDTQYFGPGTRLTVL.

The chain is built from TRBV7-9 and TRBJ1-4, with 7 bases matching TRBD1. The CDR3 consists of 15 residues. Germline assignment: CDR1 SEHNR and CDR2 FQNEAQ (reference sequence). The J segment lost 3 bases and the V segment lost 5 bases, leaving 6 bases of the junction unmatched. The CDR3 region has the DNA TGTGCCAGCAGCCCGCCGGGACAGCCTAATGAAAAACTGTTTTTT. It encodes CASSPPGQPNEKLFF.

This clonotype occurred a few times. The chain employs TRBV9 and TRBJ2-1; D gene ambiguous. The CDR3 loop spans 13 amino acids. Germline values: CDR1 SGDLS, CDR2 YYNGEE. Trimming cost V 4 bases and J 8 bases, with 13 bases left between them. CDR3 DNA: TGTGCCAGCAGCCCCCGGATGTTATATGAGCAGTTCTTC. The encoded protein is CASSPRMLYEQFF. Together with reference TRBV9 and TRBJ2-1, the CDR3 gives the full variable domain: DSGVTQTPKHLITATGQRVTLRCSPRSGDLSVYWYQQSLDQGLQFLIQYYNGEERAKGNILERFSAQQFPDLHSELNLSSLELGDSALYFCASSPRMLYEQFFGPGTRLTVL.

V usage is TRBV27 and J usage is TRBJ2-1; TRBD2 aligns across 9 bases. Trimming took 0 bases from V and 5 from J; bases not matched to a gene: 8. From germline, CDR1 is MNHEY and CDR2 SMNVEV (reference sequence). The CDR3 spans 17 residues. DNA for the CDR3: TGTGCCAGCAGTTTATCCCTTGCGGGAGGGATCCACAATGAGCAGTTCTTC. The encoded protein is CASSLSLAGGIHNEQFF.

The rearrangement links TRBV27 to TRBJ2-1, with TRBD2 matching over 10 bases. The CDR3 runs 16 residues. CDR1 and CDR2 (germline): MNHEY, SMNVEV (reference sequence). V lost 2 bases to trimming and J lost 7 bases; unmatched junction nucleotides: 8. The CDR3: CASSLTRLAGGNEQFF. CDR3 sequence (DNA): TGTGCCAGCAGTTTAACAAGACTAGCGGGTGGGAATGAGCAGTTCTTC.

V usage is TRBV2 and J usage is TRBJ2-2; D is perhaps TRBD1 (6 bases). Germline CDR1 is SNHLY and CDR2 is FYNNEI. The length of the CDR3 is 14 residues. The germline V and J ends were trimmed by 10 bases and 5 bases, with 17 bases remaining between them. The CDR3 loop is CATALWTVTGELFF. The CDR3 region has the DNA TGTGCCACGGCCCTGTGGACAGTTACCGGGGAGCTGTTTTTT.

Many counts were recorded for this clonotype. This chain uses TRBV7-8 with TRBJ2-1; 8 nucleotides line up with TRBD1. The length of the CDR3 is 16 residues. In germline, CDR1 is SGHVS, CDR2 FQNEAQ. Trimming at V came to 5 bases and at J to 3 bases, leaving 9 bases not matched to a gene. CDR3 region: CASSPPDRVLYNEQFF. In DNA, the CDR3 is TGTGCCAGCAGCCCCCCGGACAGGGTTCTCTACAATGAGCAGTTCTTC. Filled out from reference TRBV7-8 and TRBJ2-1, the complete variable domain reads GAGVSQSPRYKVAKRGQDVALRCDPISGHVSLFWYQQALGQGPEFLTYFQNEAQLDKSGLPSDRFFAERPEGSVSTLKIQRTQQEDSAVYLCASSPPDRVLYNEQFFGPGTRLTVL.

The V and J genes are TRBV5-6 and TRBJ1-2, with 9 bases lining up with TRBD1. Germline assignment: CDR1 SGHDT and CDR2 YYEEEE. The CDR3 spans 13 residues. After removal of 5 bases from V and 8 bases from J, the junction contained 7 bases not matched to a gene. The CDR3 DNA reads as TGTGCCAGCAGTTATACAGGGGGCGACGGCTACACCTTC. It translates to CASSYTGGDGYTF.